This TCR beta chain comes out of a study of early T cells in non-severe SARS-CoV-2 infection. The V gene end was trimmed by 8 bases and the J gene end by 7 bases; junction bases not matched to a gene: 4. Per the germline V gene, CDR1 is SNHLY and CDR2 is FYNNEI. CDR3 size: 12 residues. Individual cDNA molecules carried attached unique molecular identifiers. TCRdb used MiXCR to reprocess the 5' RACE reads, holding one entry per CDR3 protein. The data hold tens of thousands of distinct CDR3 sequences, with 5.4% observed a single time. Sequencing input: whole blood. The gene calls are TRBV2 and TRBJ1-5, with 8 bases matching TRBD1. The clonotype was recovered from an adult who was a healthcare worker with PCR-confirmed SARS-CoV-2 infection or an uninfected control (not recorded which). The CDR3 is CASSDRAQPQHF. CDR3 bases: TGTGCCAGCTCGGACAGGGCCCAGCCCCAGCATTTT.